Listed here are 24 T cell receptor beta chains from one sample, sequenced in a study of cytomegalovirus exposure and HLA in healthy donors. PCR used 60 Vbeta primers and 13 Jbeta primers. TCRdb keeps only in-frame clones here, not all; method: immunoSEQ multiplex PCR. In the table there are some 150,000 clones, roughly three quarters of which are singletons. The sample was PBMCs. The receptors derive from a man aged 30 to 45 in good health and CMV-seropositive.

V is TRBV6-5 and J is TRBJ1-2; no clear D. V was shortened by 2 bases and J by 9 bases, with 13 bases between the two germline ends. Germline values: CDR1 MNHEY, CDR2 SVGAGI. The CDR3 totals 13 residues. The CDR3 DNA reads TGTGCCAGCAGTTACAACAGAGAGATGAGCTACACCTTC. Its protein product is CASSYNREMSYTF.

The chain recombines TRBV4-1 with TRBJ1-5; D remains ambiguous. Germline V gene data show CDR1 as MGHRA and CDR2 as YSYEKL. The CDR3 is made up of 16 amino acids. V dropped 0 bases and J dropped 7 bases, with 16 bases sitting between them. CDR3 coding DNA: TGCGCCAGCAGCCAAGATCTAGGGAGGGCTTTGCAGCCCCAGCATTTT. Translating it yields CASSQDLGRALQPQHF.

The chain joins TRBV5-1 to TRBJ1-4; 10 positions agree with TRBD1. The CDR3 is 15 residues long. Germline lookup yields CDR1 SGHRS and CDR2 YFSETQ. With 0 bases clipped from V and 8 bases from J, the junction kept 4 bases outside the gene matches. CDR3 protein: CASSLVGQGMEKLFF. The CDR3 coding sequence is TGCGCCAGCAGCTTGGTGGGACAGGGGATGGAAAAACTGTTTTTT.

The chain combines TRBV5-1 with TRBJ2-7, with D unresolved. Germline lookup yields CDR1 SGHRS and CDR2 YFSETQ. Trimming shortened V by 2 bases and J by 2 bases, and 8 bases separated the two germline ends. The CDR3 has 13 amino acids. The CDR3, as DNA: TGCGCCAGCAGCTTAGCACGAACCTACGAGCAGTACTTC. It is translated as CASSLARTYEQYF.

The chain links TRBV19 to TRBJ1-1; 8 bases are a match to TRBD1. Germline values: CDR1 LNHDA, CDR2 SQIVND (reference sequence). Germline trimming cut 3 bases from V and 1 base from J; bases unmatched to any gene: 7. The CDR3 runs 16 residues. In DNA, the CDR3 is TGTGCCAGTAGTATTCAGGCAGGGGGCCCGAACACTGAAGCTTTCTTT. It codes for CASSIQAGGPNTEAFF.

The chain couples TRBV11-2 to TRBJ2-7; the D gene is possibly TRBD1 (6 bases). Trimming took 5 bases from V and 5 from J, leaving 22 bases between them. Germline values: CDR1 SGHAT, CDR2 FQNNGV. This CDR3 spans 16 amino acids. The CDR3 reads CASSLGTGRASNEQYF. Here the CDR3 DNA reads TGTGCCAGCAGCCTAGGCACAGGGCGGGCTTCCAACGAGCAGTACTTC.

The CDR3 nucleotides are TGTGCCAGCAGTTTATTCTGGCGGGGGACGTACAATGAGCAGTTCTTC. Translation: CASSLFWRGTYNEQFF. The V gene is TRBV28, the J gene TRBJ2-1; 7 bases are a match to TRBD2. Germline CDR1 is MDHEN and CDR2 is SYDVKM. Trimming took 1 base from V and 4 from J; bases not matched to a gene: 7. This CDR3 spans 16 amino acids.

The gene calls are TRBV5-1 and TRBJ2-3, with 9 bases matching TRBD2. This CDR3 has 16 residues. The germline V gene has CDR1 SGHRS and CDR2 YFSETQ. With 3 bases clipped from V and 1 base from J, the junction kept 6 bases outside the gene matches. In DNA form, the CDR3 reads TGCGCCAGCAGCTCCCAAGTAGCGGGGGGCACAGATACGCAGTATTTT. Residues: CASSSQVAGGTDTQYF.

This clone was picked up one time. DNA for the CDR3: TGTGCCAGCTCCTCGGGGAGTGCTAACTATGGCTACACCTTC. Translating gives CASSSGSANYGYTF. The genes are TRBV18 and TRBJ1-2; D gene uncertain. V was clipped by 6 bases and J by 0 bases, with 11 bases between them. Germline values: CDR1 KGHSH, CDR2 LQKENI. The CDR3 extends over 14 amino acids.

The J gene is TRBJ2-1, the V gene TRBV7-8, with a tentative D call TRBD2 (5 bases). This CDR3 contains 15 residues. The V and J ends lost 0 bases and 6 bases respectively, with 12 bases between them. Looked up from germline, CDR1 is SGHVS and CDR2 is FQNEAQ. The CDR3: CASSLAAGLVNEQFF. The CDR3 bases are TGTGCCAGCAGCTTAGCGGCGGGTCTGGTCAATGAGCAGTTCTTC.

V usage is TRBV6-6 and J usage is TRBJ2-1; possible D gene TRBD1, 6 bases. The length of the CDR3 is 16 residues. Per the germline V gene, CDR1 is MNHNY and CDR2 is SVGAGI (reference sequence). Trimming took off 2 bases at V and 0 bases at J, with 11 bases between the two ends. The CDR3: CASSYRTADSYNEQFF. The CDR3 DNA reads TGTGCCAGCAGTTACCGGACAGCAGACTCCTACAATGAGCAGTTCTTC.

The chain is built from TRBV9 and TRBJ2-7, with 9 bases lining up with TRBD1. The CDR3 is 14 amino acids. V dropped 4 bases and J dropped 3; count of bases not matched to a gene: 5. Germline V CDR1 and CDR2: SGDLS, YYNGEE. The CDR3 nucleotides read TGTGCCAGCAGCCGGGACAGGGACCACTACGAGCAGTACTTC. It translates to CASSRDRDHYEQYF.

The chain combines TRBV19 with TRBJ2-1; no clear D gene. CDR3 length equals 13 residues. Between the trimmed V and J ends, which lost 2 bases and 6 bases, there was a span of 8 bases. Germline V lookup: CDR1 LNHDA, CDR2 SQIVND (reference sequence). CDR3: CASSITNINEQFF. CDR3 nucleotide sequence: TGTGCCAGTAGTATAACAAATATCAATGAGCAGTTCTTC.

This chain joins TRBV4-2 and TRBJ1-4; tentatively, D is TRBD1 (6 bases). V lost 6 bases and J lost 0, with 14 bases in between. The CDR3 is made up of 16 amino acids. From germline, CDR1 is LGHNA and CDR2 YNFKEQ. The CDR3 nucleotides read TGTGCCAGCAGTCAATGGACAGCCTCAACTAATGAAAAACTGTTTTTT. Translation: CASSQWTASTNEKLFF.

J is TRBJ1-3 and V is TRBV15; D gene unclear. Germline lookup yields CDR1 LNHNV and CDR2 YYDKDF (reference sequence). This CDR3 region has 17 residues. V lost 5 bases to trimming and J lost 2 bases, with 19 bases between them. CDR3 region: CATSANPRAGAGNTIYF. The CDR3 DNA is TGTGCCACCAGCGCCAACCCGAGGGCAGGAGCTGGAAACACCATATATTTT. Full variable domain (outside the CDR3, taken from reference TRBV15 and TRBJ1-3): DAMVIQNPRYQVTQFGKPVTLSCSQTLNHNVMYWYQQKSSQAPKLLFHYYDKDFNNEADTPDNFQSRRPNTSFCFLDIRSPGLGDTAMYLCATSANPRAGAGNTIYFGEGSWLTVV.

CDR3 nucleotide sequence: TGCGCCAGCAGCTTCGGCAGGGGCCAAGATACGCAGTATTTT. Encoded protein: CASSFGRGQDTQYF. This chain joins TRBV5-1 and TRBJ2-3, with a tentative D call TRBD1 (6 bases). Germline V gene data show CDR1 as SGHRS and CDR2 as YFSETQ. Trimming stripped 2 bases from V and 5 bases from J, with 12 bases between. The CDR3 has 14 residues.

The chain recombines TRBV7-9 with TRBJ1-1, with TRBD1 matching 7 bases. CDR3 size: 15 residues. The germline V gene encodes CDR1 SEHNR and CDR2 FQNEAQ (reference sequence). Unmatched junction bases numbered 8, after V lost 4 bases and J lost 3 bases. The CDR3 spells CASSSPGQTHTEAFF. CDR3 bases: TGTGCCAGCAGCTCGCCGGGACAGACGCACACTGAAGCTTTCTTT.

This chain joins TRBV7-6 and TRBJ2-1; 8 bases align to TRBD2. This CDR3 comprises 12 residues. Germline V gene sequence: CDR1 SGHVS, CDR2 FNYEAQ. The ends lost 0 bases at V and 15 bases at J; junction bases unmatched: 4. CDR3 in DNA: TGTGCCAGCAGCTTAGCCGCGGGAGGCTTGTTCTTC. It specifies CASSLAAGGLFF.

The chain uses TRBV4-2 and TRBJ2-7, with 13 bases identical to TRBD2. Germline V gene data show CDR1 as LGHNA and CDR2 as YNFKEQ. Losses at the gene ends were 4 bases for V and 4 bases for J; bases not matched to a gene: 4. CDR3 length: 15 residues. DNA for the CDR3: TGTGCCAGCAGCCGACTAGCGGGAGGTGGTTACGAGCAGTACTTC. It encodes CASSRLAGGGYEQYF.

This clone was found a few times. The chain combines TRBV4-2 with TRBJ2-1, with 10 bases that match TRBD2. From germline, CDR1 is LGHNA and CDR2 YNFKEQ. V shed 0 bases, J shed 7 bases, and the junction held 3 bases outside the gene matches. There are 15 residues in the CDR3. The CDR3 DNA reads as TGTGCCAGCAGCCAAGAGCTAGCGGGAGTTAATGAGCAGTTCTTC. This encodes CASSQELAGVNEQFF.

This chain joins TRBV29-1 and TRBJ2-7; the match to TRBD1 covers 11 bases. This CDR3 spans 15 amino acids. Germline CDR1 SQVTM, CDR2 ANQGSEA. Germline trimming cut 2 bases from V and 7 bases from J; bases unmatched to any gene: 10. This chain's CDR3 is CSVESTGTGGNEQYF. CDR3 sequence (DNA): TGCAGCGTTGAATCGACCGGGACAGGGGGTAATGAGCAGTACTTC.

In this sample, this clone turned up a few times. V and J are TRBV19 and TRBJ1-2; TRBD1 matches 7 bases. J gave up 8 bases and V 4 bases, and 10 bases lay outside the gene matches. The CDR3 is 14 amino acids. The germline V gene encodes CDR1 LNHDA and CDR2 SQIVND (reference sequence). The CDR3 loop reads CASSTPQDRAGYTF. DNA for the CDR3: TGTGCCAGTAGTACACCGCAAGACAGGGCCGGCTACACCTTC.

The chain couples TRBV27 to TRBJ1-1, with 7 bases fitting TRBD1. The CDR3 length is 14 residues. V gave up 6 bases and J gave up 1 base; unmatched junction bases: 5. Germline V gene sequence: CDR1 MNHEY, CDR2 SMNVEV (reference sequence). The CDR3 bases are TGTGCCAGCAGCGAGACAGGGAAGAACACTGAAGCTTTCTTT. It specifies CASSETGKNTEAFF.

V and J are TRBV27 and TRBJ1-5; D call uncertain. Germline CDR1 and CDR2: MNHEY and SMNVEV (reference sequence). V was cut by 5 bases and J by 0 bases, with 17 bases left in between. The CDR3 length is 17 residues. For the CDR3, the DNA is TGTGCCAGCAGTCCCCTTGGACTCTCTGCTAGCAATCAGCCCCAGCATTTT. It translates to CASSPLGLSASNQPQHF.